What follows are 11 T cell receptor beta chains derived from one specimen sequenced in a study of T cells in localized non-small cell lung cancer. Measured with immunoSEQ multiplex PCR; TCRdb has only the in-frame clones, and not every one. This repertoire shows roughly 71,000 clones, roughly 90% found once; its top ten account for 21%. Here the sequenced sample was peripheral blood, taken before any cancer treatment. These receptors were collected from a male donor older than 55 with stage III squamous cell lung carcinoma.

The chain carries TRBV28 and TRBJ1-1; D ambiguous. CDR3 size: 13 residues. Germline V CDR1 and CDR2: MDHEN, SYDVKM. Trimming removed 5 bases at V and 1 base at J, with 8 bases between. The CDR3 coding sequence is TGTGCCAGCAGTAGCTCGAGGAACACTGAAGCTTTCTTT. Encoded protein: CASSSSRNTEAFF.

The V and J genes are TRBV10-2 and TRBJ2-7; D is uncertain. CDR3 length: 12 amino acids. Germline lookup yields CDR1 WSHSY and CDR2 SAAADI. With 6 bases removed from V and 3 bases from J, the gap between germline ends came to 9 bases. The CDR3 DNA reads TGCGCCAGCAGAGACAAAGACTACGAGCAGTACTTC. This sequence encodes CASRDKDYEQYF.

The chain uses TRBV2 and TRBJ2-2, with unresolved D. CDR3 length: 13 residues. Trimming pared 4 bases from V and 1 base from J, leaving 4 bases between. Germline V gene lookup returns CDR1 SNHLY and CDR2 FYNNEI. CDR3 amino acids: CASSAGNTGELFF. The CDR3, as DNA: TGTGCCAGCAGTGCAGGGAACACCGGGGAGCTGTTTTTT.

The chain joins TRBV5-6 to TRBJ2-7; a possible D gene is TRBD1 (6 bases). CDR1 is SGHDT and CDR2 is YYEEEE in the germline V gene. This CDR3 has 14 amino acids. Trimming removed 4 bases at V and 0 bases at J, with 11 bases between. The CDR3, as DNA: TGTGCCAGCAGCCCCCGAGGGGGCTCCTACGAGCAGTACTTC. Translated, it gives CASSPRGGSYEQYF.

This chain links TRBV29-1 with TRBJ2-1; TRBD2 is a possible D gene (5 bases). Per germline, CDR1 SQVTM and CDR2 ANQGSEA. CDR3 length equals 11 residues. Trimming removed 3 bases from V and 8 bases from J, with 8 bases in between. CDR3 amino acids: CSVETRDEQFF. For the CDR3, the DNA is TGCAGCGTTGAGACGCGGGATGAGCAGTTCTTC.

This chain uses TRBV5-4 with TRBJ2-7, with D perhaps matching TRBD1 (6 bases). Trimming left V 4 bases short and J 5 bases short, with 16 bases between. CDR3 length equals 14 residues. Germline V gene sequence: CDR1 SGHNT, CDR2 YYREEE (reference sequence). The CDR3 region is CASSRDRTPNEQYF. Here the CDR3 DNA reads TGTGCCAGCAGCCGTGACAGGACCCCCAACGAGCAGTACTTC.

The rearrangement uses TRBV6-5 and TRBJ2-2, with D uncertain. V lost 6 bases and J lost 1, with 6 bases in between. The CDR3 totals 13 residues. Germline V gives CDR1 MNHEY, CDR2 SVGAGI. This CDR3 reads CASRSRNTGELFF. CDR3 nucleotide sequence: TGTGCCAGCAGATCTAGGAACACCGGGGAGCTGTTTTTT.

The chain combines TRBV29-1 with TRBJ1-3; D not resolved. This CDR3 is built from 11 residues. Germline loops: CDR1 SQVTM, CDR2 ANQGSEA. V lost 7 bases to trimming and J lost 4 bases, with 8 bases between them. CDR3 amino acids: CSASRGNTIYF. The CDR3 nucleotides are TGCAGCGCATCACGGGGAAACACCATATATTTT.

CDR3 nucleotides: TGTGCCAGCAGATATAGGGGTAATGAAAAACTGTTTTTT. Protein sequence: CASRYRGNEKLFF. J is TRBJ1-4 and V is TRBV6-5; possible D gene TRBD1, 5 bases. Between the trimmed V and J ends, which lost 6 bases and 4 bases, there was a span of 9 bases. Germline CDR1 reads MNHEY; CDR2 reads SVGAGI. This CDR3 has 13 residues.

This clone was found a few times. The chain joins TRBV7-9 to TRBJ1-3; D unclear. V gave up 1 base and J gave up 0 bases, with 7 bases separating them. Germline CDR1 is SEHNR and CDR2 is FQNEAQ (reference sequence). This CDR3 has 15 residues. CDR3 DNA: TGTGCCAGCAGCTTAGATCCCTACTCTGGAAACACCATATATTTT. Protein product: CASSLDPYSGNTIYF.

J is TRBJ1-2 and V is TRBV19; D ambiguous. The CDR3 has 13 residues. V was clipped by 5 bases and J by 8 bases, with 15 bases between them. The V gene's germline CDR1 is LNHDA and CDR2 SQIVND (reference sequence). The CDR3: CASSREDGRGYTF. CDR3 nucleotides: TGTGCCAGTAGTCGCGAGGACGGACGCGGCTACACCTTC. The full variable domain, with the rest looked up from reference TRBV19 and TRBJ1-2, is DGGITQSPKYLFRKEGQNVTLSCEQNLNHDAMYWYRQDPGQGLRLIYYSQIVNDFQKGDIAEGYSVSREKKESFPLTVTSAQKNPTAFYLCASSREDGRGYTFGSGTRLTVV.